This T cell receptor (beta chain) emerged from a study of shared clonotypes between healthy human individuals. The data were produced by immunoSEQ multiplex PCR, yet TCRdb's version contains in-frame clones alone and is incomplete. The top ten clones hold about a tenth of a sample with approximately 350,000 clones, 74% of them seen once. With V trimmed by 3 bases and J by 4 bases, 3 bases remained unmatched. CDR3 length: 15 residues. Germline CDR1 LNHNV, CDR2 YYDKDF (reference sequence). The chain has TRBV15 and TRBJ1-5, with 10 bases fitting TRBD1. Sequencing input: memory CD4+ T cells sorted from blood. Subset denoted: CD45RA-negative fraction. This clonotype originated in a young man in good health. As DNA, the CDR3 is TGTGCCACCAGCAGGGACAGGGGGGAAAATCAGCCCCAGCATTTT. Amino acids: CATSRDRGENQPQHF.